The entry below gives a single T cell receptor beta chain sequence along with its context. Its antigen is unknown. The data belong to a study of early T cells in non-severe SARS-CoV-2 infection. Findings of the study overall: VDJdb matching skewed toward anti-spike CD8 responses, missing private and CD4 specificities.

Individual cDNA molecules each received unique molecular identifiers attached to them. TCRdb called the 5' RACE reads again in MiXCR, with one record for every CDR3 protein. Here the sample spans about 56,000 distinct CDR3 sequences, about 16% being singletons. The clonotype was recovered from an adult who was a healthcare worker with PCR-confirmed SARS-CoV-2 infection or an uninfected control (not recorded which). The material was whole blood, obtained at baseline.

The CDR3 is CASIRGRPNYGYTF. The CDR3 DNA sequence: TGTGCCAGCATCAGGGGGCGTCCCAACTATGGCTACACCTTC. This sequence joins TRBV25-1 and TRBJ1-2, with 8 bases that match TRBD1. Trimming took 7 bases from V and 2 from J; bases not matched to a gene: 6. The CDR3 loop spans 14 amino acids. The germline CDR1 and CDR2 sequences are MGHDK and SYGVNS.